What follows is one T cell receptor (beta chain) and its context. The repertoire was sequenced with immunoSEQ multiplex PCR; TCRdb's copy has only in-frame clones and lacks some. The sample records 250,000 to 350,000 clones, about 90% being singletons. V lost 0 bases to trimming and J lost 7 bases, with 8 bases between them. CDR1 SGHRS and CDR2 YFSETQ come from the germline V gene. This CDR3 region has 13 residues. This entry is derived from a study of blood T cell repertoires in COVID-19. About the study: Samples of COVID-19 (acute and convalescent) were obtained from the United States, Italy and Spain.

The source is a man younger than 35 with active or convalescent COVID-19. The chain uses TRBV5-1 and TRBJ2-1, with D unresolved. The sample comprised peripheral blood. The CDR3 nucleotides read TGCGCCAGCAGCTTGGGGTCAGTGAATGAGCAGTTCTTC. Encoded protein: CASSLGSVNEQFF. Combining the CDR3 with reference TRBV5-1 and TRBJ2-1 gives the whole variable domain KAGVTQTPRYLIKTRGQQVTLSCSPISGHRSVSWYQQTPGQGLQFLFEYFSETQRNKGNFPGRFSGRQFSNSRSEMNVSTLELGDSALYLCASSLGSVNEQFFGPGTRLTVL.